The text below deals with one T cell receptor (beta chain). The study assigned cohorts using participant-reported clinical history. This entry belongs to a study of blood T cell repertoires in COVID-19. Study-wide background: Collection of acute and convalescent COVID-19 samples took place in the United States, Italy and Spain.

Clones were read by immunoSEQ multiplex PCR, and TCRdb kept only the in-frame ones, dropping some. The profile shows 200,000 to 250,000 clones, 87% of them singletons. This CDR3 region has 19 residues. V lost 4 bases, J lost 3 bases, and 20 bases stayed unmatched. CDR1 is LGHDT, CDR2 YNNKEL, per germline (reference sequence). This chain joins TRBV3-1 (or the pseudogene TRBV3-2) and TRBJ2-7; 8 bases fit TRBD2. The sequencing sample was made of PBMCs or T cells enriched from blood (not recorded which). This clonotype originated in a woman under 40 with acute COVID-19. The CDR3 bases are TGTGCCAGCAGCCCCTCGGGTAGCGGGGCCTTACCGGATAACTACGAGCAGTACTTC. Encoded protein: CASSPSGSGALPDNYEQYF.